Listed here are 21 T cell receptor beta chains from one sample, sequenced in a study of T cells in tuberculosis. Thawed, overnight-rested PBMC were stained with GMM-loaded CD1B tetramer, viability dye and anti-CD3, then sorted. C32 glucose monomycolate from Rhodococcus equi was loaded onto the CD1B tetramers. TCRdb keeps only in-frame clones here, not all; method: immunoSEQ multiplex PCR. The sample consists of about 59,000 clones, approximately 81% of them appearing once. The sequenced sample consisted of CD1b-GMM tetramer-negative cells sorted from PBMCs. Receptor source: an adult woman with latent tuberculosis.

The chain employs TRBV10-3 and TRBJ2-1; D is possibly TRBD2 (7 bases). The CDR3 loop spans 16 amino acids. Trimming took 3 bases from V and 2 from J, leaving 14 bases between them. Germline CDR1 ENHRY, CDR2 SYGVKD. The CDR3, as DNA: TGTGCCATCAGTGAAGGGGGGAGGGCGGCCTACAATGAGCAGTTCTTC. Encoded protein: CAISEGGRAAYNEQFF.

This rearrangement joins TRBV19 to TRBJ2-1; D is possibly TRBD2 (5 bases). Germline-derived CDR1 and CDR2 are LNHDA and SQIVND (reference sequence). CDR3 length: 14 residues. V lost 1 base, J lost 6 bases, and 10 bases lay in between. This chain's CDR3 is CASSIAAAVNEQFF. The CDR3, as DNA: TGTGCCAGTAGTATAGCCGCAGCGGTCAATGAGCAGTTCTTC.

J is TRBJ1-3 and V is TRBV5-4; D is perhaps TRBD1 (5 bases). Per germline, CDR1 SGHNT and CDR2 YYREEE (reference sequence). This CDR3 comprises 14 residues. Trimming stripped 6 bases from V and 9 bases from J, with 19 bases between. The CDR3 protein is CASTLGGVVSTIYF. The CDR3 DNA reads as TGTGCCAGCACCCTGGGGGGGGTTGTGAGCACCATATATTTT. The entire variable domain, with the rest obtained from reference TRBV5-4 and TRBJ1-3, is as follows: ETGVTQSPTHLIKTRGQQVTLRCSSQSGHNTVSWYQQALGQGPQFIFQYYREEENGRGNFPPRFSGLQFPNYSSELNVNALELDDSALYLCASTLGGVVSTIYFGEGSWLTVV.

The V gene is TRBV19, the J gene TRBJ1-2, with unresolved D. CDR1 and CDR2 (germline): LNHDA, SQIVND (reference sequence). CDR3 length: 13 residues. V was trimmed by 7 bases and J by 0 bases, leaving 9 bases between them. The CDR3 reads CASNANTNYGYTF. DNA of the CDR3: TGTGCCAGTAACGCCAACACTAACTATGGCTACACCTTC. Based on the CDR3 plus reference TRBV19 and TRBJ1-2, the full variable domain is DGGITQSPKYLFRKEGQNVTLSCEQNLNHDAMYWYRQDPGQGLRLIYYSQIVNDFQKGDIAEGYSVSREKKESFPLTVTSAQKNPTAFYLCASNANTNYGYTFGSGTRLTVV.

The chain recombines TRBV5-6 with TRBJ2-3, with D uncertain. CDR3 length: 16 residues. Germline values: CDR1 SGHDT, CDR2 YYEEEE. The V end was cut by 4 bases, the J end by 0 bases, with 15 bases between. The CDR3: CASSLRFAFSTDTQYF. CDR3 sequence (DNA): TGTGCCAGCAGCCTGCGGTTCGCATTTAGCACAGATACGCAGTATTTT.

About this clone: One junction end does not reproduce the germline sequence, and a read error may be involved. The sample holds other DNA sequences that translate to the same CDR3. The chain is built from TRBV23-1 and TRBJ2-5, with D perhaps matching TRBD1 (6 bases). TRBV23-1 is recorded as an ORF, its role being uncertain. The CDR3 totals 13 residues. CDR3 DNA: TGTGCCAGCAGTCAGGCAGGGGTGGAGACCCAGTACTTC. Translated, it gives CASSQAGVETQYF.

The rearrangement links TRBV2 to TRBJ1-3, with 9 bases that match TRBD1. CDR3 length: 15 residues. Germline V gene sequence: CDR1 SNHLY, CDR2 FYNNEI. The junction had 5 bases not matched to a gene; V was cut back by 5 bases and J by 3 bases. The CDR3 spells CASSTQDRGGNTIYF. The CDR3 DNA sequence: TGTGCCAGCAGTACCCAGGACAGGGGTGGAAACACCATATATTTT.

V is TRBV28 and J is TRBJ2-1, with D possibly matching TRBD2 (6 bases). The length of the CDR3 is 16 residues. Trimming cost V 5 bases and J 1 base, with 15 bases left between them. CDR1 MDHEN and CDR2 SYDVKM come from the germline V gene. CDR3 sequence reads: CASSPSGTASYNEQFF. CDR3 in DNA: TGTGCCAGCAGTCCCTCCGGGACTGCGTCCTACAATGAGCAGTTCTTC.

The chain is built from TRBV6-4 and TRBJ1-2; TRBD1 might be the D (6 bases). Per the germline V gene, CDR1 is MRHNA and CDR2 is SNTAGT. The CDR3 is 14 amino acids. Trimming stripped 4 bases from V and 5 bases from J, with 14 bases between. The CDR3, as DNA: TGTGCCAGCAGTGCTCTGGGGGCTGGGTATGGCTACACCTTC. Encoded protein: CASSALGAGYGYTF.

The V call is TRBV25-1, the J call TRBJ1-6, with D unclear. CDR1 and CDR2 (germline): MGHDK, SYGVNS. The CDR3 runs to 15 residues. V lost 4 bases and J lost 0, with 7 bases in between. The CDR3 protein is CASSALSSYNSPLHF. In DNA, the CDR3 is TGTGCCAGCAGTGCCCTGAGCTCCTATAATTCACCCCTCCACTTT.

The chain carries TRBV19 and TRBJ2-1; 13 bases are shared with TRBD2. The CDR3 is 16 amino acids. In germline, CDR1 is LNHDA, CDR2 SQIVND (reference sequence). Germline trimming cut 4 bases from V and 10 bases from J; bases unmatched to any gene: 10. The CDR3: CASSTPGLAGSGEQFF. In DNA, the CDR3 is TGTGCCAGTAGTACCCCGGGACTAGCGGGATCTGGGGAGCAGTTCTTC.

The V gene is TRBV19, the J gene TRBJ2-2; 7 bases line up with TRBD1. The CDR3 runs to 14 residues. V shed 8 bases and J 5 bases; nucleotides not matched to a gene: 8. Germline CDR1 reads LNHDA; CDR2 reads SQIVND (reference sequence). CDR3 region: CASQRDRRTGELFF. For the CDR3, the DNA is TGTGCCAGTCAAAGGGACAGACGGACCGGGGAGCTGTTTTTT.

The V gene is TRBV12-5, the J gene TRBJ1-1; tentative D call: TRBD1 (5 bases). CDR1 is LGHNT and CDR2 is FRNRAP in the germline V gene. The CDR3 loop spans 16 amino acids. Trimming stripped 1 base from V and 5 bases from J, with 17 bases between. CDR3 in DNA: TGTGCTAGTGGTTTGGAGCAGGGAGGACGAGGAACTGAAGCTTTCTTT. The encoded protein is CASGLEQGGRGTEAFF.

V usage is TRBV10-2 and J usage is TRBJ1-1; no clear D. The ends were cut back, 0 bases at V and 1 base at J, with 9 bases in the middle. Germline V lookup: CDR1 WSHSY, CDR2 SAAADI. The CDR3 consists of 15 residues. The CDR3 sequence: CASSESLAENTEAFF. In DNA form, the CDR3 reads TGCGCCAGCAGTGAGTCGCTAGCAGAGAACACTGAAGCTTTCTTT.

The chain couples TRBV18 to TRBJ2-4; possible D gene TRBD2, 6 bases. Germline V gene data show CDR1 as KGHSH and CDR2 as LQKENI. Trimming took 3 bases from V and 3 from J, leaving 12 bases between them. The CDR3 has 15 amino acids. CDR3 in amino acids: CASSPSGTYKNIQYF. DNA for the CDR3: TGTGCCAGCTCACCCTCAGGGACTTACAAAAACATTCAGTACTTC. The full variable domain, with the rest looked up from reference TRBV18 and TRBJ2-4, is NAGVMQNPRHLVRRRGQEARLRCSPMKGHSHVYWYRQLPEEGLKFMVYLQKENIIDESGMPKERFSAEFPKEGPSILRIQQVVRGDSAAYFCASSPSGTYKNIQYFGAGTRLSVL.

This clone was seen once. This chain connects TRBV4-2 to TRBJ2-5, with 7 bases that match TRBD2. The CDR3 length is 15 residues. CDR1 and CDR2 from the germline V gene are LGHNA and YNFKEQ. Trimming at V came to 8 bases and at J to 11 bases, leaving 20 bases not matched to a gene. The CDR3 loop is CASRTSQRGAGEQYF. The CDR3 DNA sequence: TGTGCCAGCCGAACCAGTCAGCGGGGTGCGGGGGAGCAGTACTTC.

V gene TRBV18 combines with J gene TRBJ2-6; the D gene is possibly TRBD2 (7 bases). Germline V gives CDR1 KGHSH, CDR2 LQKENI. The CDR3 covers 16 residues. V dropped 6 bases and J dropped 5 bases, with 17 bases sitting between them. The CDR3 DNA reads TGTGCCAGCTCCACGGAGGGGGGGCCGAGGGCCAACGTCCTGACTTTC. This encodes CASSTEGGPRANVLTF. Using reference TRBV18 and TRBJ2-6 for the parts outside the CDR3, the full variable domain is NAGVMQNPRHLVRRRGQEARLRCSPMKGHSHVYWYRQLPEEGLKFMVYLQKENIIDESGMPKERFSAEFPKEGPSILRIQQVVRGDSAAYFCASSTEGGPRANVLTFGAGSRLTVL.

The table lists this clone with a few counts. Mismatch with germline at one junction end may stem from a read error. The V and J genes are TRBV7-9 and TRBJ2-7; possible D gene TRBD2, 6 bases. The CDR3 extends over 14 amino acids. Germline V lookup: CDR1 SEHNR, CDR2 FQNEAQ (reference sequence). The CDR3, as DNA: TGTGCCAGCAGCTTAGGCTCACTAGGAGCCGGAGGGATCTTC. It codes for CASSLGSLGAGGIF.

V is TRBV4-3 and J is TRBJ2-6, with D unclear. Germline CDR1 LGHNA, CDR2 YSLEER. Trimming shortened V by 3 bases and J by 0 bases, and 3 bases separated the two germline ends. The CDR3 contains 14 residues. The CDR3 loop reads CASSHVSGANVLTF. The CDR3 region has the DNA TGCGCCAGCAGCCACGTCTCTGGGGCCAACGTCCTGACTTTC.

The rearrangement joins TRBV11-3 to TRBJ2-1, with a possible D match to TRBD1 (6 bases). This CDR3 comprises 14 residues. V was trimmed by 5 bases and J by 8 bases, leaving 16 bases between them. The germline V gene encodes CDR1 SGHNT and CDR2 YENEEA. CDR3 nucleotide sequence: TGTGCCAGCAGCCCGGGTGCAGGGGCGGATGAGCAGTTCTTC. It specifies CASSPGAGADEQFF.

The V gene is TRBV11-1, the J gene TRBJ2-1; 10 nucleotides align to TRBD1. The germline CDR1 and CDR2 sequences are SGHAT and FQDESV (reference sequence). The CDR3 runs 12 residues. V was pared by 3 bases and J by 13 bases, with 3 bases of the junction left unmatched. The CDR3 DNA reads TGTGCCAGCAGCTTGGGGACAGGGGTCCAGTTCTTC. Translating it yields CASSLGTGVQFF.